Presented here are 24 T cell receptor beta chains from one specimen sequenced in a study of T cells after yellow fever vaccination. TCRdb called the 5' RACE reads again in MiXCR, with one record for every CDR3 protein. The table lists 350,000 or so distinct CDR3 sequences, approximately 8% of them singletons, with 17% in the top ten. The sequenced sample was PBMCs, obtained roughly 47 days after the first yellow fever vaccination. These receptors were taken from a man younger than 35 who received the YFV17D yellow fever vaccine.

The chain links TRBV11-2 to TRBJ2-5, with no clear D. V was pared by 3 bases and J by 5 bases, with 13 bases between. The V gene's germline CDR1 is SGHAT and CDR2 FQNNGV. This CDR3 is built from 14 residues. The CDR3 DNA is TGTGCCAGCAGCTTCACCCGCCAGGCGGAGACCCAGTACTTC. It translates to CASSFTRQAETQYF.

The count of this clonotype is one. V is TRBV28 and J is TRBJ2-7; D unresolved. Germline assignment: CDR1 MDHEN and CDR2 SYDVKM. Trimming left V 0 bases short and J 4 bases short, with 10 bases between. This CDR3 comprises 14 residues. CDR3 sequence: CASSLWVAEYEQYV. CDR3 nucleotides: TGTGCCAGCAGTTTATGGGTCGCGGAATACGAGCAGTACGTC.

This clonotype was observed a handful of times. The gene calls are TRBV5-6 and TRBJ2-7; D is undetermined. V was shortened by 3 bases and J by 0 bases, with 4 bases between the two germline ends. This CDR3 is built from 12 residues. Germline lookup yields CDR1 SGHDT and CDR2 YYEEEE. CDR3 in amino acids: CASSYLSYEQYF. In nucleotides, the CDR3 is TGTGCCAGCAGCTACCTCTCCTACGAGCAGTACTTC.

In its sample, this clonotype was seen many times. The V gene is TRBV7-2, the J gene TRBJ2-5; D not certain. Germline CDR1 is SGHTA and CDR2 is FQGNSA. CDR3 length: 13 residues. V was pared by 3 bases and J by 2 bases, with 7 bases between. The CDR3 region has the DNA TGTGCCAGCAGCTTCGGGCGACAAGAGACCCAGTACTTC. This translates into CASSFGRQETQYF. Filled out from reference TRBV7-2 and TRBJ2-5, the complete variable domain reads GAGVSQSPSNKVTEKGKDVELRCDPISGHTALYWYRQSLGQGLEFLIYFQGNSAPDKSGLPSDRFSAERTGGSVSTLTIQRTQQEDSAVYLCASSFGRQETQYFGPGTRLLVL.

This chain uses TRBV18 with TRBJ2-5, with TRBD2 identical over 7 bases. The CDR3 has 17 amino acids. The ends lost 6 bases at V and 2 bases at J; junction bases unmatched: 15. CDR1 is KGHSH and CDR2 is LQKENI in the germline V gene. The DNA for the CDR3 is TGTGCCAGCTCGGCCGGAGGACTAGACGGTTCACAAGAGACCCAGTACTTC. Translation: CASSAGGLDGSQETQYF.

This clonotype has at least ten counts. The chain is built from TRBV5-1 and TRBJ1-6; TRBD1 aligns across 8 bases. Trimming cost V 1 base and J 8 bases; bases outside gene matches: 5. CDR3 size: 15 residues. The germline V gene has CDR1 SGHRS and CDR2 YFSETQ. In DNA form, the CDR3 reads TGCGCCAGCAGCTTGTGGACAGGGTGGGATTCACCCCTCCACTTT. It codes for CASSLWTGWDSPLHF.

The rearrangement joins TRBV4-3 to TRBJ2-3, with 8 positions matching TRBD1. V gave up 0 bases and J gave up 1 base; unmatched junction bases: 3. From germline, CDR1 is LGHNA and CDR2 YSLEER. The length of the CDR3 is 16 residues. The CDR3 DNA reads as TGCGCCAGCAGCCAAGATTGGGGACAGGGCACAGATACGCAGTATTTT. Protein: CASSQDWGQGTDTQYF.

This clonotype has just a few counts. The chain is built from TRBV4-2 and TRBJ2-5, with 8 bases that match TRBD1. The CDR3 runs to 16 residues. Trimming removed 4 bases from V and 2 bases from J; junction bases left unmatched: 9. CDR1 and CDR2 (germline): LGHNA, YNFKEQ. CDR3 region: CASSRGQGGNQETQYF. In nucleotides, the CDR3 is TGTGCCAGCAGCCGCGGACAGGGTGGGAATCAAGAGACCCAGTACTTC.

The rearrangement links TRBV5-1 to TRBJ2-7; a possible D gene is TRBD1 (5 bases). In germline, CDR1 is SGHRS, CDR2 YFSETQ. The CDR3 totals 14 residues. The CDR3 sequence: CAGSLGPPSYEQYV. The CDR3 DNA sequence: TGCGCCGGCAGCTTGGGGCCGCCCTCCTACGAGCAGTACGTC.

This clonotype showed up just a few times. J is TRBJ1-2 and V is TRBV7-2; D is unresolved. Germline lookup yields CDR1 SGHTA and CDR2 FQGNSA. V was clipped by 3 bases and J by 3 bases, with 8 bases between them. This CDR3 is 13 amino acids long. The CDR3 sequence: CASSFREYYGYTF. CDR3 DNA sequence: TGTGCCAGCAGCTTCCGGGAATACTATGGCTACACCTTC.

The table lists this clonotype with a few counts. The rearrangement joins TRBV12-3 or TRBV12-4 to TRBJ2-5; TRBD1 is a possible D gene (6 bases). This CDR3 is 14 amino acids long. The V gene lost 2 bases and the J gene lost 4 bases, with 11 bases spanning the gap. This CDR3 is CASSLIGGPETQYF. CDR3 coding DNA: TGTGCCAGCAGTTTAATAGGGGGTCCAGAGACCCAGTACTTC.

This clonotype was observed a handful of times. The chain is built from TRBV9 and TRBJ2-5; 11 bases are a match to TRBD2. CDR3 length: 15 amino acids. V lost 4 bases to trimming and J lost 4 bases; unmatched junction nucleotides: 6. Germline assignment: CDR1 SGDLS and CDR2 YYNGEE. This CDR3 reads CASSSSGGARETQYF. Here the CDR3 DNA reads TGTGCCAGCAGCAGTAGCGGGGGGGCAAGAGAGACCCAGTACTTC.

A remark on this clonotype: Compared with germline, one end of the junction differs, possibly owing to a read error. V gene TRBV12-3 or TRBV12-4 combines with J gene TRBJ1-1, with 8 positions matching TRBD1. This CDR3 is 15 amino acids long. The CDR3 DNA reads as TGTGACAGCAGCCAGGGGACAGGAGTGAACACTGAAGCTTTCTTT. This encodes CDSSQGTGVNTEAFF.

The chain couples TRBV30 to TRBJ1-5; D is unresolved. CDR1 and CDR2 (germline): GTSNPN, SVGIG (reference sequence). The V and J ends lost 1 base and 10 bases respectively, with 14 bases between them. CDR3 length equals 13 residues. The chain's CDR3 is CAWSGRGESPQHF. The CDR3 nucleotides are TGTGCCTGGAGTGGGCGGGGTGAGTCTCCCCAGCATTTT.

The V and J genes are TRBV5-1 and TRBJ1-2; D uncertain. The V gene lost 3 bases and the J gene lost 6 bases, with 12 bases spanning the gap. The CDR3 extends over 13 amino acids. CDR1 is SGHRS and CDR2 is YFSETQ in the germline V gene. The CDR3 region is CASSSEGGNGYTF. For the CDR3, the DNA is TGCGCCAGCAGCTCGGAAGGTGGGAATGGCTACACCTTC.

This clonotype showed up just a few times. J is TRBJ1-6 and V is TRBV7-9; 9 nucleotides line up with TRBD1. After removal of 6 bases from V and 0 bases from J, the junction contained 6 bases not matched to a gene. Per the germline V gene, CDR1 is SEHNR and CDR2 is FQNEAQ (reference sequence). The CDR3 has 17 amino acids. CDR3 amino acids: CASRSGQGSSYNSPLHF. CDR3 nucleotide sequence: TGTGCCAGCAGATCCGGACAGGGGAGCTCCTATAATTCACCCCTCCACTTT.

This clonotype was seen only a few times. The V and J genes are TRBV5-1 and TRBJ2-1; TRBD2 matches 9 bases. Germline CDR1 reads SGHRS; CDR2 reads YFSETQ. After removal of 4 bases from V and 3 bases from J, the junction contained 8 bases not matched to a gene. The CDR3 totals 16 residues. The CDR3 is CASSPGLAGSYNEQFF. DNA of the CDR3: TGCGCCAGCAGCCCCGGGCTAGCGGGGAGCTACAATGAGCAGTTCTTC.

This clonotype was recorded at least ten times. This chain links TRBV11-2 with TRBJ1-1; no clear D gene. The CDR3 is made up of 14 amino acids. V lost 3 bases, J lost 1 base, and 9 bases lay in between. Germline V gene lookup returns CDR1 SGHAT and CDR2 FQNNGV. CDR3 nucleotide sequence: TGTGCCAGCAGCTTTGAAGGGAAGAACACTGAAGCTTTCTTT. Its protein product is CASSFEGKNTEAFF.

This clonotype was seen ten or more times. This CDR3 is CASSQDPRIEAFF. The DNA for the CDR3 is TGTGCCAGCAGCCAAGATCCGCGGATCGAAGCTTTCTTT. The V and J genes are TRBV4-2 and TRBJ1-1; D not resolved. The CDR3 covers 13 residues. In germline, CDR1 is LGHNA, CDR2 YNFKEQ. Trimming shortened V by 0 bases and J by 8 bases, and 10 bases separated the two germline ends.

This clonotype was observed a handful of times. The chain combines TRBV1 with TRBJ2-7; TRBD1, the table's D call, was not compared with the DNA. TRBV1 is a listed pseudogene. This CDR3 is 13 amino acids long. DNA for the CDR3: TGCACCAGCAGCCGTCGGGGCGTCTACGAGCAGTACGTC. Translating gives CTSSRRGVYEQYV.

This chain connects TRBV11-2 to TRBJ2-2; 8 bases map to TRBD2. Germline CDR1 SGHAT, CDR2 FQNNGV. After removal of 4 bases from V and 5 bases from J, the junction contained 9 bases not matched to a gene. The CDR3 sequence is 16 residues long. DNA of the CDR3: TGTGCCAGCAGCTCACGGGGGGGCGGTAGAACCGGGGAGCTGTTTTTT. This encodes CASSSRGGGRTGELFF.

V and J are TRBV5-1 and TRBJ1-1; D call uncertain. This CDR3 is built from 14 residues. From germline, CDR1 is SGHRS and CDR2 YFSETQ. V lost 1 base and J lost 0, with 7 bases in between. The CDR3 here is CASSLNTLNTEAFF. The DNA of the CDR3 is TGCGCCAGCAGCTTGAACACCTTGAACACTGAAGCTTTCTTT.

This clonotype was seen only once. The rearrangement links TRBV18 to TRBJ1-3; 7 bases map to TRBD1. CDR3 length: 18 amino acids. V gave up 0 bases and J gave up 2 bases; unmatched junction bases: 10. CDR1 KGHSH and CDR2 LQKENI come from the germline V gene. CDR3 region: CASSPPSKSTGAGNTIYF. CDR3 coding DNA: TGTGCCAGCTCACCACCATCCAAATCTACAGGGGCTGGAAACACCATATATTTT.

This clonotype was counted ten times or more. The CDR3 DNA is TGTGCCAGCAGCTTATCCGGCGGGGGGCAGTACGAGCAGTACTTC. Its protein is CASSLSGGGQYEQYF. The rearrangement links TRBV7-6 to TRBJ2-7; TRBD2 matches at 8 bases. The CDR3 totals 15 residues. The junction had 7 bases not matched to a gene; V was cut back by 2 bases and J by 4 bases. The germline V gene encodes CDR1 SGHVS and CDR2 FNYEAQ.